This T cell receptor (beta chain) was sequenced in a study of spatial heterogeneity in lung cancer. Germline V lookup: CDR1 MNHNS, CDR2 SASEGT. The CDR3 runs 11 residues. Trimming shortened V by 8 bases and J by 6 bases, and 10 bases separated the two germline ends. Time point here: blood at routine non-recurrence follow-up after resection. TCRdb analysed the 5' RACE reads with MiXCR anew, one entry per CDR3 protein. The top ten clones hold roughly 26% of a sample with 110,000 or so distinct CDR3 sequences, approximately 10% of them seen once. This clonotype was sampled from a female donor with early-stage non-small cell lung cancer. V usage is TRBV6-1 and J usage is TRBJ1-2; D not certain. Material: PBMCs, obtained at follow-up. This CDR3 is CASGVLNGYTF. The DNA for the CDR3 is TGTGCCAGCGGAGTCCTGAATGGCTACACCTTC.